The present TCR beta chain was sequenced within a study of T-cell reconstitution after alpha-beta-depleted transplantation in children (dated by TCRdb to the mid-2010s). Study-wide context: The study quantitatively tracked T-cell immune reconstitution after TCRalphabeta/CD19-depleted allogeneic hematopoietic cell transplantation in children using TCR repertoire profiling. The full study reports these points: Over the following months the frequencies of hyperexpanded clones went down, and after one year T-cell counts and TCRbeta diversity were mostly credited to newly produced T cells. The high TCRbeta diversity at day 60 in some patients was ascribed to recipient T cells and intrathymic progenitors that had survived conditioning. The apparently early alphabetaT-cell count recovery about two months after transplant was reportedly dependent on only several hundred rapidly expanded clones derived from non-depleted graft cells.

This clonotype was seen a few times. It lacks a known antigen. No much larger clonotype is one base removed from it; base qualities were not supplied. The germline V gene encodes CDR1 SGHAT and CDR2 FQNNGV. The CDR3 goes from the cysteine to the phenylalanine over 19 residues. The sequence is cut down to CDR3 DNA, 57 bases in frame from base 1. V is pruned by 7 bases and J by 5 bases, leaving 15 bases of the junction without a gene match. The meaning of the sample's treatment or condition label: allogeneic hematopoietic cell transplantation with graft depleted of TCRalphabeta T cells and CD19 B cells. The children who served as transplant recipients had been given grafts of TCRalphabeta/CD19-depleted allogeneic hematopoietic cells. Library preparation employed PCR. The reads were generated on an Illumina HiSeq 2500. TCR library preparation used molecular barcoding, with unique molecular identifiers applied to normalize quantification of the TCRbeta repertoire. TCRdb took the public reads, trimmed them with fastp at Q25, ran MiXCR for clone calling and kept in-frame beta chains. CDR3 protein sequences are deduplicated, and each keeps its most common genes and DNA. Within this sample are 450,000 to 600,000 distinct CDR3 sequences, with roughly a tenth of them counted one time only. The ten largest make up around 2% of the sample.

The receptor was isolated from a child aged 2 to 10 with inherited bone marrow failure, due to receive a stem cell transplant. This receptor chain uses TRBV11-2 and TRBJ2-2; TRBD2 matches 14 bases in the middle. The material sequenced was PBMCs, taken before TCRalphabeta/CD19-depleted stem cell transplant. The sequenced DNA is TGTGCCAGCACCAGGACTAGCGGGAGGCCCGATGGGGGAACCGGGGAGCTGTTTTTT. The encoded protein is CASTRTSGRPDGGTGELFF.